This record concerns one T cell receptor (beta chain) sequence. Its antigen is unknown. This sample is drawn from a study of cytotoxic CD8 clonotypes in ibrutinib-treated CLL. Study overall: Investigators reported some 24 partial and 2 complete responses; after median approximately 63 months, roughly 15 patients remained remitted and approximately twelve progressed. Study-level findings and limits: Different sampling times were used for sustained-remission and progressing patients.

TCRdb's table, derived via immunoSEQ multiplex PCR, lists solely in-frame clones and lacks some. The sample includes 150,000 or so clones, roughly 85% seen only once; the top ten take roughly 2%. The V end was cut by 3 bases, the J end by 9 bases, with 9 bases between. Germline V CDR1 and CDR2: MDHEN, SYDVKM. CDR3 length: 12 residues. The source was PBMCs, collected after 24 months of ibrutinib treatment. The TCR sequence derives from a human donor with chronic lymphocytic leukemia. The chain uses TRBV28 and TRBJ2-1; tentative D call: TRBD2 (5 bases). The CDR3 nucleotides read TGTGCCAGCAGTTTTCTCCGGGGTGAGCAGTTCTTC. Translated: CASSFLRGEQFF.